This T cell receptor (beta chain) was recovered during a study of monozygotic twins with inflammatory bowel disease. Findings of the study overall: Especially where disease activity was present, IBD patients had fewer clonotypes in common with others than healthy twins did. Different T cell subtypes could not be distinguished.

Germline V gene data show CDR1 as ENHRY and CDR2 as SYGVKD. The CDR3 has 14 residues. Notes on this clonotype: Antigen: not known.

Researchers isolated total RNA from whole blood without sorting T cells. cDNA for TCRalpha and TCRbeta was amplified by nested PCRs of around 17 then 9 cycles. TCRdb re-called the 5' RACE reads and catalogs CDR3 proteins one per entry, DNA excluded. With approximately 390,000 distinct CDR3 sequences in the sample, the ten largest clones hold approximately 2.3%. The V and J genes are TRBV10-3 and TRBJ2-7; TCRdb calls TRBD2, which cannot be checked without DNA. The sequencing input was blood. This clonotype originated in a human donor with ulcerative colitis or Crohn's disease, or a healthy co-twin of an affected twin (not recorded which). The CDR3 sequence: CAISEGGVWHEQYF.